This TCR beta chain is drawn from a study of post-analysis software for immune sequencing data. Study-level information: Patients with relapsing-remitting, secondary progressive and progressive-relapsing multiple sclerosis courses were all represented.

Points from the study as a whole: Analysis by F measure revealed that same-batch samples clustered strongly together. People with multiple sclerosis had a significantly lower normalized Chao1 diversity than controls did.

Concerning this clonotype: The antigen is unknown.

Sequencing libraries made from TCR beta cDNA carried unique molecular identifiers. Input of about 0.95 to 10 million T cells yielded around 500,000 cDNA molecules. One entry per CDR3 protein results from TCRdb running MiXCR on the PCR reads. The table includes roughly 800,000 distinct CDR3 sequences, roughly 46% detected once. This TCR derives from a girl aged 5-17 years with multiple sclerosis. The specimen sequenced was blood.

The CDR3 is CASSSSGTFPSTDTQYF. In DNA form, the CDR3 reads TGCGCCAGCAGCTCTAGCGGGACCTTTCCTAGCACAGATACGCAGTATTTT. The V call is TRBV5-1, the J call TRBJ2-3, with 9 bases identical to TRBD2. In germline, CDR1 is SGHRS, CDR2 YFSETQ. Trimming removed 3 bases from V and 0 bases from J; junction bases left unmatched: 8. The CDR3 runs to 17 residues. Together with reference TRBV5-1 and TRBJ2-3, the CDR3 gives the full variable domain: KAGVTQTPRYLIKTRGQQVTLSCSPISGHRSVSWYQQTPGQGLQFLFEYFSETQRNKGNFPGRFSGRQFSNSRSEMNVSTLELGDSALYLCASSSSGTFPSTDTQYFGPGTRLTVL.